This paragraph covers one T cell receptor (beta chain) sequence. Germline V CDR1 and CDR2: SGHRS, YFSETQ. Trimming took 0 bases from V and 9 from J, leaving 10 bases between them. The CDR3 runs to 13 residues. These data originate in a study of blood T cell repertoires in COVID-19. Whole-study context: Material from acute and convalescent COVID-19 was sourced from the United States, Italy and Spain.

The assay was immunoSEQ multiplex PCR, and TCRdb's table has in-frame clones only and misses some. The sample records 80,000 or so clones, 88% being singletons. The chain uses TRBV5-1 and TRBJ2-4; D perhaps matches TRBD2 (5 bases). Sequencing was done on a sample of peripheral blood. This TCR was recovered from a human donor in a cohort sampled during active COVID-19. The CDR3 sequence: CASSLDSEGIQYF. The CDR3 nucleotides read TGCGCCAGCAGCTTGGATAGCGAGGGCATTCAGTACTTC.